A single count supports the clone carrying this T cell receptor (beta chain). Its antigen is undetermined. This sample was taken from a study of cytomegalovirus exposure and HLA in healthy donors. Study background: Findings of an earlier analysis included about 120 million unique TCR beta sequences from roughly 200 million T cells. Study findings and constraints: A link between a missense DCLRE1C variant and TCR beta V- and J-gene trimming emerged from a later analysis.

Germline V lookup: CDR1 KGHSH, CDR2 LQKENI. Trimming shortened V by 1 base and J by 1 base, and 11 bases separated the two germline ends. The CDR3 has 15 amino acids. The PCR had 60 Vbeta and 13 Jbeta primers. The protocol was immunoSEQ multiplex PCR, while the TCRdb copy is restricted to in-frame clones and leaves out a portion. Found here are under 200,000 clones, roughly 79% of them singletons; the top ten hold approximately 1.3%. The sequenced sample consisted of PBMCs. V usage is TRBV18 and J usage is TRBJ2-7; possible D gene TRBD2, 6 bases. This TCR came from a man aged 30 to 45 in good health and CMV-seronegative. The CDR3: CASSPLEGGSYEQYF. For the CDR3, the DNA is TGTGCCAGCTCACCACTGGAGGGAGGTTCCTACGAGCAGTACTTC.